Listed below are T cell receptor beta chains from one sample, sequenced in a study of tumor-infiltrating lymphocytes in localized non-small cell lung cancer. TCRdb keeps only in-frame clones here, not all; method: immunoSEQ multiplex PCR. The sample lists thousands of clones, about 60% occurring once. Specimen: uninvolved lung tissue not adjacent to the tumor. The receptors here all came from a human donor with non-small cell lung cancer. The CDR3 runs from the conserved cysteine through the conserved F or W. Each record gives: V gene, J gene, clone size, D gene, CDR3 protein, CDR3 DNA. D genes are given only for firm matches. The size of a clone is reported for some rows only, either as once, few or many, or as a class for expanded clones.

v_call: TRBV2; j_call: TRBJ1-5; clone_size: .; d_call: .; cdr3_aa: CASTSAGGTGNQPQHF; cdr3_nt: TGTGCCAGCACCTCGGCGGGGGGTACGGGCAATCAGCCCCAGCATTTT
v_call: TRBV6-5; j_call: TRBJ2-7; clone_size: few; d_call: TRBD2; cdr3_aa: CASGLAGYEQYF; cdr3_nt: TGTGCCAGCGGACTAGCGGGCTACGAGCAGTACTTC
v_call: TRBV6-5; j_call: TRBJ1-2; clone_size: .; d_call: .; cdr3_aa: CASSESLGYGYTF; cdr3_nt: TGCGCCAGCAGTGAGTCGCTGGGCTATGGCTACACCTTC
v_call: TRBV4-1; j_call: TRBJ2-5; clone_size: .; d_call: .; cdr3_aa: CASSQEWTAQETQYF; cdr3_nt: TGCGCCAGCAGCCAAGAATGGACAGCACAAGAGACCCAGTACTTC
v_call: TRBV6-5; j_call: TRBJ1-6; clone_size: .; d_call: .; cdr3_aa: CASSYGRWRSDSPLHF; cdr3_nt: TGTGCCAGCAGTTACGGAAGGTGGAGGAGTGATTCACCCCTCCACTTT
v_call: TRBV5-1; j_call: TRBJ1-2; clone_size: .; d_call: .; cdr3_aa: CASSLGAVEDGYTF; cdr3_nt: TGCGCCAGCAGCTTGGGAGCGGTAGAAGATGGCTACACCTTC
v_call: TRBV29-1; j_call: TRBJ2-1; clone_size: .; d_call: .; cdr3_aa: CSVDGVVYNEQFF; cdr3_nt: TGCAGCGTTGACGGGGTCGTCTACAATGAGCAGTTCTTC
v_call: TRBV7-8; j_call: TRBJ2-1; clone_size: few; d_call: .; cdr3_aa: CASRPGGYNEQFF; cdr3_nt: TGTGCCAGCAGACCAGGGGGGTACAATGAGCAGTTCTTC
v_call: TRBV4-1; j_call: TRBJ2-7; clone_size: .; d_call: TRBD2; cdr3_aa: CASSSAGGSYEQYF; cdr3_nt: TGCGCCAGCAGCAGCGCGGGGGGGTCCTACGAGCAGTACTTC
v_call: TRBV11-2; j_call: TRBJ1-2; clone_size: .; d_call: TRBD1; cdr3_aa: CASSLGGGQGFTDGYTF; cdr3_nt: TGTGCCAGCAGCTTAGGGGGCGGACAGGGGTTTACTGATGGCTACACCTTC
v_call: TRBV5-6; j_call: TRBJ2-7; clone_size: .; d_call: TRBD2; cdr3_aa: CASSLGGGSDSYEQYF; cdr3_nt: TGTGCCAGCAGCTTAGGCGGGGGGTCGGACTCCTACGAGCAGTACTTC
v_call: TRBV25-1; j_call: TRBJ1-2; clone_size: .; d_call: TRBD1; cdr3_aa: CASSEYGTGQGYTF; cdr3_nt: TGTGCCAGCAGTGAATATGGGACAGGGCAAGGCTACACCTTC
v_call: TRBV2; j_call: TRBJ2-1; clone_size: .; d_call: TRBD2; cdr3_aa: CASSDSGGPYNEQFF; cdr3_nt: TGTGCCAGCAGTGACAGCGGGGGGCCTTACAATGAGCAGTTCTTC
v_call: TRBV7-2; j_call: TRBJ1-2; clone_size: .; d_call: .; cdr3_aa: CASSLRQGANYGYTF; cdr3_nt: TGTGCCAGCAGCTTAAGGCAGGGAGCTAACTATGGCTACACCTTC